This T cell receptor (beta chain) was sequenced in a study of PD-L1 blockade in urothelial cancer. Sample time point: pretreatment peripheral blood. The V segment lost 1 base and the J segment 10 bases; nucleotides outside the gene matches: 6. The CDR3 covers 14 residues. Germline V CDR1 and CDR2: SGHNT, YENEEA. Assay: immunoSEQ multiplex PCR; the TCRdb copy retains only in-frame clones and omits some. Of 87,000 or so clones in the sample, roughly 84% were seen once. The chain joins TRBV11-3 to TRBJ2-1; TRBD2 agrees at 8 bases. This TCR was recovered from a man in his 60s with urothelial cancer. The material was PBMCs, obtained around atezolizumab (anti-PD-L1) treatment. The CDR3 is CASSLVGERGEQFF. The CDR3 nucleotides read TGTGCCAGCAGCTTAGTAGGGGAGCGGGGGGAGCAGTTCTTC.